This TCR beta chain was retrieved from a study of Ad26.COV2.S vaccination and SARS-CoV-2 variants. Overall study context: Ad26.COV2.S, an intramuscular injection, was given once or twice 56 days apart. Regarding the study as a whole: Reports say spike-specific CD8+ and CD4+ T cell responses covered substantial breadth after vaccination. Vaccinees and placebo recipients showed similar non-spike TCR breadth. Assessments of TCR breadth and depth may have underestimated the total T cell responses.

Trimming pared 8 bases from V and 3 bases from J, leaving 15 bases between. The CDR3 has 14 residues. In germline, CDR1 is MRHNA, CDR2 SNTAGT. A note on this clone: Its antigen is not known.

This sample's treatment: roughly 19 received Ad26.COV2.S at low or high dose, single or two shots; about five received placebo; per-sample allocation not given. On day 63 after the first injection, vaccine and placebo recipients gave samples. Sequenced by immunoSEQ multiplex PCR; TCRdb stores in-frame clones only, minus some. This sample has about 440,000 clones, with less than 95% found just once. The sequencing here drew on peripheral blood, taken in a trial of Ad26.COV2.S vaccine versus placebo. The chain recombines TRBV6-4 with TRBJ2-3; D not certain. The TCR sequence derives from a person between 18 and 65 years old who received the Ad26.COV2.S COVID-19 vaccine or a placebo. CDR3 protein: CASRADRPTDTQYF. The CDR3 coding sequence is TGTGCCAGCCGGGCGGATCGGCCAACAGATACGCAGTATTTT.